This record looks at one TCR beta chain sequence and its context. The CDR3 loop spans 15 amino acids. Germline values: CDR1 SGHDT, CDR2 YYEEEE. The V gene lost 4 bases and the J gene lost 1 base, with 12 bases spanning the gap. Unique molecular identifiers were used in preparing the TCRbeta library. TCRdb re-analysed the PCR reads in MiXCR, keeping a single row per CDR3 protein. Here the sample spans fewer than 700,000 distinct CDR3 sequences, 10% to 15% being singletons. This sample was included in a study of T-cell reconstitution after alpha-beta-depleted transplantation in children. The chain employs TRBV5-6 and TRBJ2-1; maybe TRBD2 (5 bases). The clonotype originates from a male patient under 18 who had a stem cell transplant for acute myeloid leukemia, so the T cells may come from the graft donor. Sequencing used PBMCs, mostly from graft donor cells, obtained 360 days after TCRalphabeta/CD19-depleted stem cell transplant. The CDR3 coding sequence is TGTGCCAGCAGCCCACCCCGGGGATCCTACAATGAGCAGTTCTTC. It specifies CASSPPRGSYNEQFF.